This T cell receptor beta chain originates from a study of cytomegalovirus exposure and HLA in healthy donors. Study-level points and caveats: Versus the approximately 700-donor mean, an Asian-associated ancestry cluster reportedly showed fewer N-insertions in a later analysis. The authors later linked a missense DCLRE1C variant to TCR beta V- and J-gene trimming.

Amplification used 60 Vbeta primers and 13 Jbeta primers. The repertoire was sequenced with immunoSEQ multiplex PCR; TCRdb's copy has only in-frame clones and lacks some. Counted here are some 110,000 clones, about 76% occurring once; the ten biggest clones make up 4.8%. The germline V and J ends were trimmed by 0 bases and 1 base, with 7 bases remaining between them. The CDR3 length is 15 residues. CDR1 LGHNA and CDR2 YNFKEQ come from the germline V gene. Worth noting for this clone: The antigen is undetermined.

The V call is TRBV4-2, the J call TRBJ2-4; weak D call: TRBD2 (6 bases). This receptor was taken from a man between 25 and 39 years old in good health and CMV-seropositive. Material: PBMCs. CDR3 amino acids: CASSQDRGAKNIQYF. DNA of the CDR3: TGTGCCAGCAGCCAAGATCGGGGGGCCAAAAACATTCAGTACTTC.